A selection of T cell receptor beta chains follows, all from one sample in a study of blood T cells in healthy people across ages. One entry per CDR3 protein results from TCRdb running MiXCR on the 5' RACE reads. The data contain 1.5 million to 2 million distinct CDR3 sequences, 28% of them singletons. The sample comprised blood. All receptors derive from a woman younger than 45 in good health. Each CDR3 is given with its conserved first and last residue. The order of the fields is D gene, clone size, J gene, V gene, CDR3 protein, CDR3 DNA. The D gene is left open where the match is weak. Expanded clones are given a class, and other clones once, few, many or no size at all.

d_call: TRBD2; clone_size: many; j_call: TRBJ2-5; v_call: TRBV14; cdr3_aa: CASSQAGLAGETQYF; cdr3_nt: TGCGCCAGCAGCCAGGCGGGACTAGCGGGAGAGACCCAGTACTTC
d_call: .; clone_size: once; j_call: TRBJ2-2; v_call: TRBV27; cdr3_aa: CASSPYGDTGELFF; cdr3_nt: TGTGCCAGCAGTCCCTACGGGGACACCGGGGAGCTGTTTTTT
d_call: TRBD2; clone_size: .; j_call: TRBJ2-3; v_call: TRBV7-2; cdr3_aa: CASSLRRLAASLGATDTQYF; cdr3_nt: TGTGCCAGCAGCTTAAGGCGGCTAGCGGCGAGCTTAGGGGCCACAGATACGCAGTATTTT
d_call: .; clone_size: few; j_call: TRBJ2-1; v_call: TRBV29-1; cdr3_aa: CSLGLRANEQFF; cdr3_nt: TGCAGCCTTGGGCTCCGGGCCAATGAGCAGTTCTTC
d_call: TRBD1; clone_size: .; j_call: TRBJ2-7; v_call: TRBV12-3/TRBV12-4; cdr3_aa: CASTRYGQAYEQYF; cdr3_nt: TGTGCCAGCACCCGTTACGGACAGGCCTACGAGCAGTACTTC
d_call: .; clone_size: few; j_call: TRBJ2-1; v_call: TRBV5-1; cdr3_aa: CASSFLRESRGYNEQFF; cdr3_nt: TGCGCCAGCAGCTTCCTCCGGGAATCAAGAGGGTACAATGAGCAGTTCTTC
d_call: TRBD2; clone_size: many; j_call: TRBJ2-1; v_call: TRBV20-1; cdr3_aa: CSALGLAGPEQFF; cdr3_nt: TGCAGTGCTCTAGGACTAGCGGGACCCGAGCAGTTCTTC
d_call: .; clone_size: .; j_call: TRBJ1-2; v_call: TRBV27; cdr3_aa: CASSPAGIPNYGYTF; cdr3_nt: TGTGCCAGCAGTCCAGCGGGGATTCCTAACTATGGCTACACCTTC
d_call: TRBD1; clone_size: .; j_call: TRBJ1-4; v_call: TRBV6-2/TRBV6-3; cdr3_aa: CASSRDSGQEKLFF; cdr3_nt: TGTGCCAGCAGTCGGGACAGCGGCCAGGAAAAACTGTTTTTT
d_call: .; clone_size: .; j_call: TRBJ2-3; v_call: TRBV7-3; cdr3_aa: CASSSRKSDDTQYF; cdr3_nt: TGTGCCAGCAGCTCGAGGAAATCAGACGATACGCAGTATTTT
d_call: .; clone_size: .; j_call: TRBJ1-2; v_call: TRBV7-7; cdr3_aa: CATLEGDYGYTF; cdr3_nt: TGTGCCACCTTAGAGGGGGACTATGGCTACACCTTC
d_call: .; clone_size: .; j_call: TRBJ1-2; v_call: TRBV20-1; cdr3_aa: CSASIGLNGYTF; cdr3_nt: TGCAGTGCTAGTATCGGCCTCAATGGCTACACCTTC
d_call: TRBD2; clone_size: .; j_call: TRBJ2-1; v_call: TRBV2; cdr3_aa: CASSAGLAGASEQFF; cdr3_nt: TGTGCCAGCAGCGCGGGACTAGCGGGGGCATCTGAGCAGTTCTTC
d_call: TRBD2; clone_size: few; j_call: TRBJ2-1; v_call: TRBV29-1; cdr3_aa: CSVETWEGPYNEQFF; cdr3_nt: TGCAGCGTTGAAACGTGGGAGGGTCCCTACAATGAGCAGTTCTTC
d_call: .; clone_size: .; j_call: TRBJ1-1; v_call: TRBV4-2; cdr3_aa: CASSLRGVSEAFF; cdr3_nt: TGTGCCAGCAGCCTCCGGGGGGTATCTGAAGCTTTCTTT
d_call: .; clone_size: few; j_call: TRBJ1-1; v_call: TRBV5-1; cdr3_aa: CASSLGQGRVRTEAFF; cdr3_nt: TGCGCCAGCAGCTTGGGGCAGGGACGGGTGAGAACTGAAGCTTTCTTT
d_call: .; clone_size: many; j_call: TRBJ1-2; v_call: TRBV6-2/TRBV6-3; cdr3_aa: CATYRTNYGYTF; cdr3_nt: TGTGCCACCTACAGAACTAACTATGGCTACACCTTC
d_call: TRBD2; clone_size: many; j_call: TRBJ2-5; v_call: TRBV29-1; cdr3_aa: CSVGSGGNQETQYF; cdr3_nt: TGCAGCGTTGGGAGCGGGGGAAACCAAGAGACCCAGTACTTC
d_call: TRBD1; clone_size: .; j_call: TRBJ1-5; v_call: TRBV10-3; cdr3_aa: CAISGQGDNQPQHF; cdr3_nt: TGTGCCATTTCTGGGCAGGGGGACAATCAGCCCCAGCATTTT
d_call: .; clone_size: few; j_call: TRBJ2-7; v_call: TRBV16; cdr3_aa: CASSQRGRLAQLYEQYF; cdr3_nt: TGTGCCAGCAGCCAAAGGGGGCGACTAGCGCAACTCTACGAGCAGTACTTC
d_call: .; clone_size: .; j_call: TRBJ2-5; v_call: TRBV6-5; cdr3_aa: CASESVGPHSQETQYF; cdr3_nt: TGTGCCAGTGAGTCCGTGGGACCCCACTCCCAAGAGACCCAGTACTTC
d_call: .; clone_size: .; j_call: TRBJ2-5; v_call: TRBV9; cdr3_aa: CASSPSVPSGKTQYF; cdr3_nt: TGTGCCAGCAGCCCGAGCGTCCCCTCCGGAAAGACCCAGTACTTC